The subject of this entry is one T cell receptor beta chain. Its specific antigen is unknown. Gene names and germline sequences here are the mouse ones. The read terminates 1 residue before the CDR3 end, so the remaining end is supplied by the germline J gene. Before genomic DNA was isolated with the DNeasy Blood & Tissue Kit, mouse tissues were minced with razor blades in buffered saline. Libraries came from the immunoSEQ multiplex PCR assay. TCRbeta CDR3 sequencing was performed at survey depth by Adaptive Biotechnologies, and CDR3 sequences, V/J genes, productive frequency and template counts were reported. TCR beta CDR3 regions were amplified from genomic DNA rather than RNA. The authors' analysis ran thus. Jensen-Shannon divergence served to quantify pairwise repertoire overlap between tissues, with 0 meaning identical and 1 meaning complete divergence. Tissues were grouped by single-linkage agglomerative hierarchical clustering of pairwise JSD values, and the clustering results were shown as dendrograms. All patient samples were analyzed with GLIPH2 using simulation_depth 1000, kmer_min_depth 3 and cdr3_length_cutoff 8, and only groups containing more than two unique CDR3s were kept. A standardized tissue-overlap score extrapolated Jaccard GLIPH-group overlap across patients to a standard repertoire size of 1000 clones. Associations of diversity with clinical or experimental variables used linear mixed-effect models with tissue fixed effects and individual random effects. TCRdb provides this immuneACCESS table in a form limited to in-frame rearrangements. Some clones are lacking; in checked studies, under half of them reflect an unresolved V gene, and why the rest are absent is not known. V and J calls and clone size follow that table, whereas D and trimming were derived from the DNA. The sample yields 15,000 to 20,000 clones; about three quarters were counted once. The top ten clonotypes cover over 0.85% of the sample.

CDR1 and CDR2 (MNHDT, YYDKIL) derive from the germline V gene. There are 10 amino acids in the CDR3, from cysteine to phenylalanine inclusive. Sequencing covers 27 bases of the CDR3, shown here with the frame starting at base 1. Trimming at the junction amounts to 7 bases on V and 0 bases on J, and the germline ends lie 0 bases apart. These data are taken from a study of tissue T cells after allogeneic stem cell transplantation (dated by TCRdb to 2022 to 2024). Notes on the research overall: TCR beta repertoires were profiled across many tissues obtained from research autopsies of patients with and without GVHD, as well as in mouse models of GVHD. The human part of the study was a prospective observational study with no blinding and no randomization. Beyond this particular receptor, the publication reports: Within patients, how anatomically similar tissues were was a major factor shaping TCR repertoire composition, regardless of disease or transplant status. Blood and spleen T cells captured only a limited portion of the TCR repertoire detected in tissues, in both patients and mice. Which tissue TCRs were alloreactive or antigen-specific was not determined in the study, and some of the clones might have been host cells that persisted. The patient cohort was small and varied clinically, and sampling depth was recognized as a limitation. Only a few T cell clones appeared in more than one patient, yet motif-based clustering showed tissue-specific repertoire signatures that were shared between patients.

This clonotype originated in a female BALB/c mouse in good health. Mice of this strain carry the MHC haplotype H2-d. The chain is encoded by TRBV17 joined to TRBJ1-2, with the D gene too uncertain to name. Sequences were obtained from spleen. The covered CDR3 bases are TGTGCTAGCACAAACTCCGACTACACC. Translated, this is CASTNSDYT. Given in full, the CDR3 is CASTNSDYTF.